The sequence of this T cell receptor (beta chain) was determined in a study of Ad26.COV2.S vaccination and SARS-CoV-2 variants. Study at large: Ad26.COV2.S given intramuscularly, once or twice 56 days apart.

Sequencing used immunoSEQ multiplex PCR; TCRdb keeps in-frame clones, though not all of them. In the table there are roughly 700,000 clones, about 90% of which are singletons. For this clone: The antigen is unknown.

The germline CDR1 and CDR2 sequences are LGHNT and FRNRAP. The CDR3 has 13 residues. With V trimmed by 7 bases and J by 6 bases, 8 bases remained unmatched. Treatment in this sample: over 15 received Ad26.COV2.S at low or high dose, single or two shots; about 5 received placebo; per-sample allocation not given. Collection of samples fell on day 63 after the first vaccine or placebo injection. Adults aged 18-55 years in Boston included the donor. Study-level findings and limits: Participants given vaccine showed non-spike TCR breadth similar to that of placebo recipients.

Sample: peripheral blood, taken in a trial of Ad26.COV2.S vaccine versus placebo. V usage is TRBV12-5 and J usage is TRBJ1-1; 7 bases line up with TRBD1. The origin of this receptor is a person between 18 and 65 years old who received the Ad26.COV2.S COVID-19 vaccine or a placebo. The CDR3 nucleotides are TGTGCTAGTGCTTGGGGGCAGGGGGCTGAAGCTTTCTTT. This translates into CASAWGQGAEAFF.